The TCR beta chain under discussion was sequenced for a study of blood T cell repertoires in COVID-19. Study background: PBMCs, B-cell-depleted T cells, or T cells were the source of the cDNA or gDNA that made up the material.

Trimming left V 5 bases short and J 5 bases short, with 9 bases between. The length of the CDR3 is 13 residues. Germline-derived CDR1 and CDR2 are LGHNT and FRNRAP. Assay used: immunoSEQ multiplex PCR; TCRdb lists only in-frame clones, some missing. Of approximately 300,000 clones in the sample, roughly 82% are singletons; the top ten hold around 1.6%. Material: peripheral blood. This TCR was sampled from a woman aged 45-65 years with acute or convalescent COVID-19. V gene TRBV12-5 combines with J gene TRBJ2-2, with a possible D match to TRBD2 (5 bases). The CDR3 nucleotides are TGTGCTAGTGGTCATTTAGCGACCGGGGAGCTGTTTTTT. Translation: CASGHLATGELFF.